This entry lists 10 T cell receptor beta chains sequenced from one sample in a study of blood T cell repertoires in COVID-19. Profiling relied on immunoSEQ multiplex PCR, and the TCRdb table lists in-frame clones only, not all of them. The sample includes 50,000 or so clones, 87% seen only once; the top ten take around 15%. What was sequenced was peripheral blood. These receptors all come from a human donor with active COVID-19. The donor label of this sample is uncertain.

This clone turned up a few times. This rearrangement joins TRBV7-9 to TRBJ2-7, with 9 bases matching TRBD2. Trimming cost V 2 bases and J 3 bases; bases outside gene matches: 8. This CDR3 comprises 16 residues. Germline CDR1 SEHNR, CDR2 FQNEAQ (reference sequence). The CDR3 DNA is TGTGCCAGCAGCTTACAATTAGCGGGGGCCGGCTACGAGCAGTACTTC. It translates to CASSLQLAGAGYEQYF.

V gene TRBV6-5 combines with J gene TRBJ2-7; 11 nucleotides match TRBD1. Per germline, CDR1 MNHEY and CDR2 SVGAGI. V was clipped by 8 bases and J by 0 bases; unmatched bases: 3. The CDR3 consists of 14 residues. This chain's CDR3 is CASGDRGGSYEQYF. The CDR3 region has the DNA TGTGCCAGCGGGGACAGGGGGGGCTCCTACGAGCAGTACTTC.

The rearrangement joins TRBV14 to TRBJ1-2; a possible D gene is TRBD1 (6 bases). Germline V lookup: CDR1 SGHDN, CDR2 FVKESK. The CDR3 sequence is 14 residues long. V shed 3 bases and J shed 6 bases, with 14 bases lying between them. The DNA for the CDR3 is TGTGCCAGCAGCCACTACGCAGGGGTTGATGGCTACACCTTC. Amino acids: CASSHYAGVDGYTF.

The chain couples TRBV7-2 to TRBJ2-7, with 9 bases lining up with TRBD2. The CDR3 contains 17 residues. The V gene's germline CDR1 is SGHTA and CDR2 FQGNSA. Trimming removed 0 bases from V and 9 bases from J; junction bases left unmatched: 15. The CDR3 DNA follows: TGTGCCAGCAGCTTAGCACCGAGAGCGGGGGGCCGCACACGGCAGTACTTC. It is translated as CASSLAPRAGGRTRQYF.

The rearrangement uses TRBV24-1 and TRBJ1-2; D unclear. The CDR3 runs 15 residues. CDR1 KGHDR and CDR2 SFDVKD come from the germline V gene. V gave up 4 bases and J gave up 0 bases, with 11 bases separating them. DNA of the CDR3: TGTGCCACCAGTGACCCGAGCGCATCTAACTATGGCTACACCTTC. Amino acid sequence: CATSDPSASNYGYTF.

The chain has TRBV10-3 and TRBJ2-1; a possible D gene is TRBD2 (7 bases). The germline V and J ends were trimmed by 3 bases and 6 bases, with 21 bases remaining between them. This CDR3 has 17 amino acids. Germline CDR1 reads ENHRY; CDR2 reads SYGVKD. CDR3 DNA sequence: TGTGCCATCAGTGATCGGAACGTTCGGGGGGCGGGCAATGAGCAGTTCTTC. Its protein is CAISDRNVRGAGNEQFF.

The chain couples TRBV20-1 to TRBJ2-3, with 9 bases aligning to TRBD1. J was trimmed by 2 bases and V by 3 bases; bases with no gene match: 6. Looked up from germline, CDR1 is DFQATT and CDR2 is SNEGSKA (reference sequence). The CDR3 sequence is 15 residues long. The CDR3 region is CSASPTGGYTDTQYF. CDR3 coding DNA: TGCAGTGCTAGTCCGACAGGGGGTTACACAGATACGCAGTATTTT.

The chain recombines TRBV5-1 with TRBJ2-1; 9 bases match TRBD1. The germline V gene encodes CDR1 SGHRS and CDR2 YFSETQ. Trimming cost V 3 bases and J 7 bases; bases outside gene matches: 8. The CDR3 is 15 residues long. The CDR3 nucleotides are TGCGCCAGCAGCTATGTACAGGGGGCGCGAAATGAGCAGTTCTTC. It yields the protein CASSYVQGARNEQFF.

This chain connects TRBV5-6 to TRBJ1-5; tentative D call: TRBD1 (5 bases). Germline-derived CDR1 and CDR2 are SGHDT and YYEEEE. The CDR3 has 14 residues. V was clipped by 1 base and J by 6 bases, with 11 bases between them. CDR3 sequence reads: CASSLSGGSQPQHF. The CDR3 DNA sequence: TGTGCCAGCAGCTTGAGCGGGGGAAGTCAGCCCCAGCATTTT.

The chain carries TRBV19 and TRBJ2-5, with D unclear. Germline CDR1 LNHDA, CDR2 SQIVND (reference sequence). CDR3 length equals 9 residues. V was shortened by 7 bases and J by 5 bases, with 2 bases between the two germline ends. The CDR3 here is CASTETQYF. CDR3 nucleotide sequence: TGTGCCAGTACGGAGACCCAGTACTTC.